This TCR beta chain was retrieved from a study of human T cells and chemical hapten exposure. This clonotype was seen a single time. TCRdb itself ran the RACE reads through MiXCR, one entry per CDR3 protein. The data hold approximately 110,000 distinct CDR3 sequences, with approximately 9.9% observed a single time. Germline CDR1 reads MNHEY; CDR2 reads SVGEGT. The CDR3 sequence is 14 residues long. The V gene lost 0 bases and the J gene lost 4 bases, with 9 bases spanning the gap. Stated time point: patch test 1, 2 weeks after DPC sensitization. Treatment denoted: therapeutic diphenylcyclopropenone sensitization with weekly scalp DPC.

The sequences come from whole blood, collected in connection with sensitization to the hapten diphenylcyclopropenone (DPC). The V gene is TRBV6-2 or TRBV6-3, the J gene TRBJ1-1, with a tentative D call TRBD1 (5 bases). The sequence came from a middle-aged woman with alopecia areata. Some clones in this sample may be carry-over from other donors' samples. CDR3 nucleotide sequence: TGTGCCAGCAGTTACTCGACCGACAGCACTGAAGCTTTCTTT. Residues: CASSYSTDSTEAFF.